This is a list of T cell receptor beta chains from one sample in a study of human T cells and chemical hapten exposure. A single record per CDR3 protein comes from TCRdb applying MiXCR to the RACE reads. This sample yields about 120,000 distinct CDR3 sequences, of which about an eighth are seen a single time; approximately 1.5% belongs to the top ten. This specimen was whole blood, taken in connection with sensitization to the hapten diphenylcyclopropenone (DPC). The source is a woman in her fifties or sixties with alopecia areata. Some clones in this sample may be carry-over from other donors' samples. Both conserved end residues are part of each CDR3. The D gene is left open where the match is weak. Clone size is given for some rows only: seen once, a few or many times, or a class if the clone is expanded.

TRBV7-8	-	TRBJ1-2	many	TGTGCCAGCAGCTTAGATTCCTATGGCTACACCTTC	CASSLDSYGYTF
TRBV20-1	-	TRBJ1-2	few	TGCAGTGCCCCGACTGGGAATAGCTATGGCTACACCTTC	CSAPTGNSYGYTF
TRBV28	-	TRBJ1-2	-	TGTGCCAGCAGTTTACACACAGGGCCCTCTAACTATGGCTACACCTTC	CASSLHTGPSNYGYTF
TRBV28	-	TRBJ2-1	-	TGTGCCAGCAGTTTACTTCCCGCAAACCAGTTCTTC	CASSLLPANQFF
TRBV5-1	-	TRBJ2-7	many	TGCGCCAGCAGCTTGGCCGGGACCTACGAGCAGTACTTC	CASSLAGTYEQYF
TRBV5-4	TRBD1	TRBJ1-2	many	TGTGCCAGCAGCTCGGACAGGGCCCAAACGAACTATGGCTACACCTTC	CASSSDRAQTNYGYTF
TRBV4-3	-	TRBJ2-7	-	TGCGCCAGCAGCCAAGATACCAACTACGAGCAGTACTTC	CASSQDTNYEQYF
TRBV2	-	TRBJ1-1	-	TGTGCCAGCAGTGAACATTCTGAAGCTTTCTTT	CASSEHSEAFF
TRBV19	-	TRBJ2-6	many	TGTGCCAGTAGTATGGGCTACGGGGCCAACGTCCTGACTTTC	CASSMGYGANVLTF
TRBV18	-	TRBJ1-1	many	TGTGCCAGCTCACCACTGACATCGGAGGACACTGAAGCTTTCTTT	CASSPLTSEDTEAFF
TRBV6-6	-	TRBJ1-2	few	TGTGCCAGCAGAGCGGCAGAACAGCGCTATGGCTACACCTTC	CASRAAEQRYGYTF
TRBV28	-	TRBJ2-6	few	TGTGCCAGCAGTAGTGGGGACACCGCTTTTGGGGCCAACGTCCTGACTTTC	CASSSGDTAFGANVLTF
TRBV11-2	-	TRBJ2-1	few	TGTGCCAGCAGCTCGGCCCCCCGGGGGACCACCTACAATGAGCAGTTCTTC	CASSSAPRGTTYNEQFF
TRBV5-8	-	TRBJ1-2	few	TGTGCCAGCAGCTTGTACAGGCAAGGCTACACCTTC	CASSLYRQGYTF
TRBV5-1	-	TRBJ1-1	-	TGCGCCAGCAGCTTGGTCGAGGCGAACACTGAAGCTTTCTTT	CASSLVEANTEAFF
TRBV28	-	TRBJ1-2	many	TGTGCCAGCAGTTTACAGGGATGGTATGGCTACACCTTC	CASSLQGWYGYTF
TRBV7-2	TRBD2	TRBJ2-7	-	TGTGCCAGCAGACTAAACGTGGGAGGGATCTACGAGCAGTACTTC	CASRLNVGGIYEQYF
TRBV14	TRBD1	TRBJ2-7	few	TGTGCCAGCAGCTTCAGACAGGGCCCGTTCGGGCAGTACTTC	CASSFRQGPFGQYF
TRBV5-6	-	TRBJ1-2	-	TGTGCCAGCAGCTTGTTTCGGGGTCATGCTGGCTACACCTTC	CASSLFRGHAGYTF
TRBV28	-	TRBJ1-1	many	TGTGCCAGCAATCCCCCGGGGTCGCTGGCGAACACTGAAGCTTTCTTT	CASNPPGSLANTEAFF
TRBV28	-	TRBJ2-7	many	TGTGCCAGCAGTCCCTTTGGGACCGAGCAGTACTTC	CASSPFGTEQYF
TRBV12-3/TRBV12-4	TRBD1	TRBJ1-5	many	TGTGCCAGCAGTTTGGGGACAGGGAATCAGCCCCAGCATTTT	CASSLGTGNQPQHF
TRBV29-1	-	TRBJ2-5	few	TGCAGCGTTGCCCGGGACACGCAAGAGACCCAGTACTTC	CSVARDTQETQYF
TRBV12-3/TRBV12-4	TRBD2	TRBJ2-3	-	TGTGCCAGCAGGGCTAGCGGGTCAGCAGATACGCAGTATTTT	CASRASGSADTQYF
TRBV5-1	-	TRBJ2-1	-	TGCGCCAGCAGCTTGGTTCCCACGGGTGAGCAGTTCTTC	CASSLVPTGEQFF
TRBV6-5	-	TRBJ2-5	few	TGTGCCAGCAGTTATAAAAGCAGCCGGTTTTCGACCCAGTACTTC	CASSYKSSRFSTQYF
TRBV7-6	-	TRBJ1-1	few	TGTGCCAGCAGCTTAAGATACATGAACACTGAAGCTTTCTTT	CASSLRYMNTEAFF